The clone carrying this TCR beta chain was seen once. The sample belongs to a study of OX40 agonist ivuxolimab in advanced cancers. In the study overall: Patients with hepatocellular carcinoma, melanoma, renal cell or head and neck cancer made up the dose-escalation patients.

The repertoire was sequenced with immunoSEQ multiplex PCR; TCRdb's copy has only in-frame clones and lacks some. The profile shows about 48,000 clones, more than 85% of them singletons. V lost 5 bases to trimming and J lost 1 base; unmatched junction nucleotides: 13. The CDR3 runs to 18 residues. Germline-derived CDR1 and CDR2 are MNHEY and SMNVEV (reference sequence). Blood got drawn at baseline, again on cycle 4 day 1, and then on cycle 7 day 1. The sequence derives from an adult with an advanced solid tumor such as melanoma, head and neck, liver or kidney cancer. Sequenced material: CD4+ or CD8+ T cells sorted from blood, taken in a trial of the OX40 agonist ivuxolimab. The chain joins TRBV27 to TRBJ2-3, with 9 bases matching TRBD1. CDR3 in amino acids: CASSLIPGQGFRTDTQYF. DNA for the CDR3: TGTGCCAGCAGTCTAATACCGGGACAGGGATTTCGCACAGATACGCAGTATTTT.